This T cell receptor beta chain was obtained from a study of memory CD4+ T cells and cytomegalovirus serostatus. Study background: Healthy Belgian adult donors included about 10 CMV-positive and 24 CMV-negative people. Study results and caveats: CMV serostatus prediction reached median AUC roughly 0.95, or 0.91 with US-trained model.

This clone has just one count. Its cognate antigen is unknown. V lost 2 bases and J 5 bases, leaving 7 bases between the germline ends. Germline V CDR1 and CDR2: MNHEY, SMNVEV (reference sequence). This CDR3 contains 13 residues. Only in-frame clones appear in the TCRdb table, and some are missing; sequencing was by immunoSEQ multiplex PCR. Of tens of thousands of clones listed, about three quarters were seen once; the top ten hold around 1.5%. Single viable CD3+CD4+CD8-CD45RO+ cells were sorted as the memory CD4+ T cells. Serum IgG to CMV pp150, pp28, p38 and p52 defined serostatus. Positive selection with CD4 microbeads enriched total CD4+ T cells.

V usage is TRBV27 and J usage is TRBJ1-5, with unresolved D. Sequencing input: memory CD4+ T cells from blood. The source is an adult in good health and CMV-seropositive. Written as DNA, the CDR3 is TGTGCCAGCAGTTTAGTCCCGGATCAGCCCCAGCATTTT. This sequence encodes CASSLVPDQPQHF.